This TCR beta chain was captured by sequencing in a study of T cell responses to AZD1222 COVID-19 vaccine. Overall study context: Pooled in the analysis were second doses at about 4 or about 12 weeks. Whole-study results and caveats: Seropositive at baseline were only a handful of AZD1222 recipients. Within unmutated variant regions lay the reported targets of nearly half of spike-specific TCRs. Two AZD1222 doses significantly raised spike-specific TCR breadth and depth over controls.

The data were produced by immunoSEQ multiplex PCR, yet TCRdb's version contains in-frame clones alone and is incomplete. This table holds about 100,000 clones, roughly 87% found once. As regards this clone: The antigen is unknown.

Germline loops: CDR1 MNHEY, CDR2 SMNVEV (reference sequence). V was shortened by 5 bases and J by 0 bases, with 22 bases between the two germline ends. This CDR3 has 18 amino acids. The chain employs TRBV27 and TRBJ1-1; a weak D match, TRBD1 (6 bases). Sequenced here: peripheral blood, sampled on day 0 of AZD1222 vaccination. The origin of this receptor is an adult in good health. CDR3 amino acids: CASSLKAEYRELNTEAFF. The DNA of the CDR3 is TGTGCCAGCAGTCTAAAGGCCGAATACAGGGAACTGAACACTGAAGCTTTCTTT.